The next 22 T cell receptor beta chains were all read from a single sample in a study of identical twins. TCRdb passed the 5' RACE reads through MiXCR, listing each CDR3 protein once. The sample contains more than 1.5 million distinct CDR3 sequences, more than 30% of which appear only once. The sample taken for sequencing was cord blood. These receptors all come from a newborn girl in good health.

The rearrangement links TRBV29-1 to TRBJ2-7; D might be TRBD1 or TRBD2, each matching 5 bases. There are 17 residues in the CDR3. V dropped 5 bases and J dropped 0 bases, with 23 bases sitting between them. Germline values: CDR1 SQVTM, CDR2 ANQGSEA. CDR3 nucleotides: TGCAGCGTTTACAACAGCCGGGACGCTAGTTTCTCCTACGAGCAGTACTTC. Amino acid sequence: CSVYNSRDASFSYEQYF.

V and J are TRBV29-1 and TRBJ2-5, with D tentatively TRBD2 (5 bases). The germline CDR1 and CDR2 sequences are SQVTM and ANQGSEA. V lost 4 bases and J 11 bases, leaving 11 bases between the germline ends. There are 10 residues in the CDR3. The CDR3 is CSVVRDEQYF. In DNA, the CDR3 is TGCAGCGTTGTTCGGGATGAGCAGTACTTC.

This clonotype occurred a few times. The chain combines TRBV6-5 with TRBJ2-1; 7 bases align to TRBD2. The CDR3 contains 16 residues. With V trimmed by 2 bases and J by 4 bases, 8 bases remained unmatched. Per germline, CDR1 MNHEY and CDR2 SVGAGI. CDR3 bases: TGTGCCAGCAGTTACAGTTTAGGACTAGGATACAATGAGCAGTTCTTC. It yields the protein CASSYSLGLGYNEQFF.

The chain is built from TRBV3-1 and TRBJ2-3; D is ambiguous. Per germline, CDR1 LGHDT and CDR2 YNNKEL (reference sequence). V was trimmed by 1 base and J by 2 bases, leaving 10 bases between them. The CDR3 contains 15 residues. The CDR3 DNA follows: TGTGCCAGCAGCCAAGTGGCGCCTACCACAGATACGCAGTATTTT. Its protein product is CASSQVAPTTDTQYF.

This clonotype was seen just once. V gene TRBV5-1 combines with J gene TRBJ1-4; possibly TRBD1 for D (6 bases). Germline V gene data show CDR1 as SGHRS and CDR2 as YFSETQ. The V end was cut by 0 bases, the J end by 3 bases, with 12 bases between. This CDR3 comprises 16 residues. CDR3 DNA sequence: TGCGCCAGCAGCTTGGGAGTAGGGGGGCCTAATGAAAAACTGTTTTTT. It yields the protein CASSLGVGGPNEKLFF.

This clonotype was counted ten times or more. The chain joins TRBV7-2 to TRBJ2-6; maybe TRBD2 (5 bases). Germline V gives CDR1 SGHTA, CDR2 FQGNSA. The CDR3 has 16 amino acids. V lost 6 bases to trimming and J lost 0 bases, with 12 bases between them. DNA of the CDR3: TGTGCCAGCAGTTTGGTGGGGAGCTCTGGGGCCAACGTCCTGACTTTC. This sequence encodes CASSLVGSSGANVLTF.

Ten or more counts support this clonotype. The chain is built from TRBV12-3 or TRBV12-4 and TRBJ1-4, with TRBD1 matching over 7 bases. The V segment lost 6 bases and the J segment 7 bases; nucleotides outside the gene matches: 11. The CDR3 sequence is 15 residues long. CDR3 loop: CASSPDRVRSEKLFF. The DNA of the CDR3 is TGTGCCAGCAGCCCAGACAGGGTTCGGAGTGAAAAACTGTTTTTT.

The chain uses TRBV7-9 and TRBJ2-7; perhaps TRBD1 as D (6 bases). Germline loops: CDR1 SEHNR, CDR2 FQNEAQ (reference sequence). V lost 2 bases and J lost 0, with 11 bases in between. There are 15 residues in the CDR3. CDR3 nucleotide sequence: TGTGCCAGCAGCTTAATGAGGGGGTCCTCCTACGAGCAGTACTTC. This sequence encodes CASSLMRGSSYEQYF.

This clonotype has more than one count but fewer than ten. The chain carries TRBV11-2 and TRBJ2-7, with 7 nucleotides matching TRBD2. Germline V gene lookup returns CDR1 SGHAT and CDR2 FQNNGV. J gave up 1 base and V 5 bases, and 8 bases lay outside the gene matches. CDR3 length equals 15 residues. As DNA, the CDR3 is TGTGCCAGCAGCGGAAGGACTAGAGGTTCCTACGAGCAGTACTTC. It is translated as CASSGRTRGSYEQYF.

In its sample, this clonotype was seen a few times. The chain joins TRBV5-1 to TRBJ1-5; perhaps TRBD1 as D (6 bases). The CDR3 extends over 14 amino acids. Germline assignment: CDR1 SGHRS and CDR2 YFSETQ. V was shortened by 4 bases and J by 4 bases, with 12 bases between the two germline ends. Here the CDR3 DNA reads TGCGCCAGCAGCGATGGACAGCCAAATCAGCCCCAGCATTTT. Translation: CASSDGQPNQPQHF.

This clonotype was found a few times. The chain joins TRBV9 to TRBJ1-2; no clear D gene. This CDR3 is built from 14 residues. The ends were cut back, 4 bases at V and 5 bases at J, with 15 bases in the middle. Looked up from germline, CDR1 is SGDLS and CDR2 is YYNGEE. The CDR3 DNA follows: TGTGCCAGCAGCCCACGAAACTATCCTTATGGCTACACCTTC. Translated: CASSPRNYPYGYTF.

This clonotype was detected only a few times. The chain carries TRBV10-3 and TRBJ2-5; D possibly corresponds to TRBD1 (5 bases). The V end lost 3 bases, the J end lost 3 bases, and 5 bases lay between the germline ends. Germline loops: CDR1 ENHRY, CDR2 SYGVKD. The CDR3 has 12 amino acids. The CDR3 DNA is TGTGCCATCAGTGACAGGGAAGAGACCCAGTACTTC. Protein sequence: CAISDREETQYF.

As to this clonotype: A read error is possible here, since a much larger clone lies one base away. The chain has TRBV24-1 and TRBJ2-1; the D gene is possibly TRBD1 (6 bases). Trimming shortened V by 3 bases and J by 9 bases, and 14 bases separated the two germline ends. Germline-derived CDR1 and CDR2 are KGHDR and SFDVKD. The CDR3 sequence is 14 residues long. The CDR3 region has the DNA TGTGCCACCAGTGATGGGCAGGGGAGAAGTGAGCAGTTCTTC. It translates to CATSDGQGRSEQFF.

This clonotype was seen a handful of times. The chain's CDR3 is CSANPTIAGVFPSSYEQYF. CDR3 sequence (DNA): TGCAGTGCTAACCCCACCATAGCGGGGGTATTCCCTAGCTCCTACGAGCAGTACTTC. The chain joins TRBV20-1 to TRBJ2-7; TRBD2 matches at 9 bases. The CDR3 consists of 19 residues. Looked up from germline, CDR1 is DFQATT and CDR2 is SNEGSKA (reference sequence). V was clipped by 4 bases and J by 0 bases; unmatched bases: 19.

This clonotype has more than one count but fewer than ten. The rearrangement links TRBV20-1 to TRBJ1-6; the D gene is possibly TRBD1 (5 bases). Germline V gives CDR1 DFQATT, CDR2 SNEGSKA (reference sequence). V was shortened by 5 bases and J by 5 bases, with 16 bases between the two germline ends. CDR3 length equals 15 residues. Written as DNA, the CDR3 is TGCAGTGCTGACAGCAGACCGACAGATAATTCACCCCTCCACTTT. Translation gives CSADSRPTDNSPLHF.

This clonotype showed up just a few times. The gene calls are TRBV28 and TRBJ2-1; no reliable D call. CDR3 length: 15 amino acids. The V and J ends lost 8 bases and 0 bases respectively, with 14 bases between them. In germline, CDR1 is MDHEN, CDR2 SYDVKM. The CDR3 protein is CASDRAPSSYNEQFF. CDR3 coding DNA: TGTGCCAGCGACCGGGCACCGAGCTCCTACAATGAGCAGTTCTTC.

This clonotype was picked up a small number of times. The V gene is TRBV29-1, the J gene TRBJ2-7; D might be TRBD1 (5 bases). CDR1 is SQVTM, CDR2 ANQGSEA, per germline. The CDR3 runs 16 residues. Trimming pared 4 bases from V and 0 bases from J, leaving 19 bases between. The DNA of the CDR3 is TGCAGCGTTGTGACCACGAGAGGACAAGGCTCCTACGAGCAGTACTTC. Amino acid sequence: CSVVTTRGQGSYEQYF.

The chain couples TRBV14 to TRBJ2-7; 9 nucleotides match TRBD1. Germline trimming cut 6 bases from V and 3 bases from J; bases unmatched to any gene: 9. The CDR3 is made up of 15 amino acids. Germline V gene lookup returns CDR1 SGHDN and CDR2 FVKESK. The CDR3 sequence: CASRAGGTGRYEQYF. In DNA, the CDR3 is TGTGCCAGCAGGGCTGGCGGGACAGGGCGCTACGAGCAGTACTTC.

The chain combines TRBV6-1 with TRBJ2-1, with D perhaps matching TRBD1 (6 bases). The germline CDR1 and CDR2 sequences are MNHNS and SASEGT. The CDR3 sequence is 19 residues long. V gave up 5 bases and J gave up 0 bases, with 23 bases separating them. CDR3 bases: TGTGCCAGCAGTCCTGGGACAAGGCGAACTGTTAGCTCCTACAATGAGCAGTTCTTC. It codes for CASSPGTRRTVSSYNEQFF.

V usage is TRBV5-1 and J usage is TRBJ2-3; 7 nucleotides align to TRBD2. CDR1 is SGHRS and CDR2 is YFSETQ in the germline V gene. Germline trimming cut 3 bases from V and 8 bases from J; bases unmatched to any gene: 6. The CDR3 runs to 13 residues. Written as DNA, the CDR3 is TGCGCCAGCAGCTCGGCTTCGGGGGGTACGCAGTATTTT. Its translation is CASSSASGGTQYF.

This clonotype was observed a few times. The chain has TRBV12-3 or TRBV12-4 and TRBJ2-7, with a weak D call TRBD1 (7 bases). The CDR3 extends over 15 amino acids. V gave up 6 bases and J gave up 1 base, with 16 bases separating them. CDR3 in DNA: TGTGCCAGCAGAACCCGGTCAGGGGGGTCCTACGAGCAGTACTTC. Residues: CASRTRSGGSYEQYF.

This clonotype was counted between two and nine times. The V call is TRBV6-4, the J call TRBJ1-2; perhaps TRBD1 as D (6 bases). V was pared by 4 bases and J by 4 bases, with 16 bases between. The germline CDR1 and CDR2 sequences are MRHNA and SNTAGT. This CDR3 has 15 amino acids. The CDR3 sequence: CASSVSFGGAYGYTF. The CDR3 coding sequence is TGTGCCAGCAGTGTGTCCTTTGGGGGGGCCTATGGCTACACCTTC.